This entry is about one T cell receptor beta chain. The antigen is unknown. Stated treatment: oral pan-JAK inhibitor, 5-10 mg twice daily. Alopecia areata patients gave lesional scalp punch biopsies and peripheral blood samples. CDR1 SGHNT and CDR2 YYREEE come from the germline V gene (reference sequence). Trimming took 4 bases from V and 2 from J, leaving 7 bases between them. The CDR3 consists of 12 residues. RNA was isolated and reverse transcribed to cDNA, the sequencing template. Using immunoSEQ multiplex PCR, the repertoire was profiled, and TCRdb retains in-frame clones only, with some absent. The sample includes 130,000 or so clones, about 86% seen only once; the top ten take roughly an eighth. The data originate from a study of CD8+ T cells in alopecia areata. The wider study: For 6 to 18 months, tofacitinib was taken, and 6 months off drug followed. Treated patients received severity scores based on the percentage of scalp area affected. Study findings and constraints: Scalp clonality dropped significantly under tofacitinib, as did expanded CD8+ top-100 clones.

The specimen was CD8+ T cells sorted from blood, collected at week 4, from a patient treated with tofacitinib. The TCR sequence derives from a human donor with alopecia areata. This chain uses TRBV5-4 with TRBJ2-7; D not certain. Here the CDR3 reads CASSVETYEQYF. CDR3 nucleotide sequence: TGTGCCAGCAGCGTGGAAACCTACGAGCAGTACTTC.